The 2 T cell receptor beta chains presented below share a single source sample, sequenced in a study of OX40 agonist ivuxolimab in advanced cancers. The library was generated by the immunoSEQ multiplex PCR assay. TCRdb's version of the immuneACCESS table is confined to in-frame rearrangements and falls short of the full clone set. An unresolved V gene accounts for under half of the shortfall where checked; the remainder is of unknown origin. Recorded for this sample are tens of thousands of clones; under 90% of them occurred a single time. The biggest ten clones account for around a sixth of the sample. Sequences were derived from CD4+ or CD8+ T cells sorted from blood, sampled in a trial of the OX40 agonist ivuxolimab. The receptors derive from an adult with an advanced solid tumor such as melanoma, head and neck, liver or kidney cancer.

For the CDR3, the DNA is TGTGCCAGCAGTCCCAACCCCCCAGATACGCAGTATTTT. Residues: CASSPNPPDTQYF. The chain couples TRBV28 to TRBJ2-3; D remains unclear. Looked up from germline, CDR1 is MDHEN and CDR2 is SYDVKM. The CDR3 spans 13 residues. Deletions cut 5 bases from V and 4 bases from J, with 10 bases between.

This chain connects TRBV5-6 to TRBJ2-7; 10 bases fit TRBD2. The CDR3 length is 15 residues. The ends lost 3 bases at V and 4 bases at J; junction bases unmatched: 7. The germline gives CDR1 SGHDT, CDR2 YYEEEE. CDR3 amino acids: CASSSAGGGRYEQYF. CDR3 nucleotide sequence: TGTGCCAGCAGCTCAGCGGGGGGGGGCCGGTACGAGCAGTACTTC.